This entry lists 9 T cell receptor beta chains sequenced from one sample in a study of blood T cell repertoires in COVID-19. Produced via immunoSEQ multiplex PCR; TCRdb's table is partial and in-frame only. The table shows 200,000 to 250,000 clones, with approximately 82% occurring only once. The sequenced material came from peripheral blood. All receptors derive from a man between 45 and 60 years old with active or convalescent COVID-19.

V and J are TRBV28 and TRBJ2-3, with D uncertain. The ends were cut back, 3 bases at V and 0 bases at J, with 10 bases in the middle. Per germline, CDR1 MDHEN and CDR2 SYDVKM. The CDR3 extends over 15 amino acids. CDR3 bases: TGTGCCAGCAGTTTTGCTAGGTTTAGCACAGATACGCAGTATTTT. Translating it yields CASSFARFSTDTQYF.

V gene TRBV13 combines with J gene TRBJ1-4; TRBD1 aligns across 9 bases. CDR1 is PRHDT and CDR2 is FYEKMQ in the germline V gene (reference sequence). This CDR3 is 14 amino acids long. V was clipped by 6 bases and J by 4 bases; unmatched bases: 3. CDR3 coding DNA: TGTGCCAGCAGTTCGGGACAGGGTAATGAAAAACTGTTTTTT. Translated, it gives CASSSGQGNEKLFF.

The chain has TRBV5-8 and TRBJ1-6; 11 nucleotides line up with TRBD1. The germline CDR1 and CDR2 sequences are SGHTS and YDEGEE. The junction had 4 bases not matched to a gene; V was cut back by 4 bases and J by 7 bases. This CDR3 is built from 15 residues. This CDR3 reads CASSIRTGGNSPLHF. CDR3 bases: TGTGCCAGCAGCATCAGGACAGGGGGCAATTCACCCCTCCACTTT.

The chain recombines TRBV24-1 with TRBJ2-1; TRBD2 might be the D (6 bases). The CDR3 spans 15 residues. V lost 3 bases and J 10 bases, leaving 18 bases between the germline ends. Germline assignment: CDR1 KGHDR and CDR2 SFDVKD. DNA for the CDR3: TGTGCCACCAGTGATCGGCTAGCGCCTACGGGGGAGCAGTTCTTC. Translation gives CATSDRLAPTGEQFF.

This clone was seen only a few times. This sequence joins TRBV5-1 and TRBJ2-2, with 8 nucleotides matching TRBD1. Germline assignment: CDR1 SGHRS and CDR2 YFSETQ. V dropped 1 base and J dropped 6; count of bases not matched to a gene: 11. The CDR3 is 17 residues long. CDR3 nucleotides: TGCGCCAGCAGCTTGTCGTGGGCAGGGGGCGCGTCCGGGGAGCTGTTTTTT. It codes for CASSLSWAGGASGELFF. Variable domain in full (rest from reference TRBV5-1 and TRBJ2-2): KAGVTQTPRYLIKTRGQQVTLSCSPISGHRSVSWYQQTPGQGLQFLFEYFSETQRNKGNFPGRFSGRQFSNSRSEMNVSTLELGDSALYLCASSLSWAGGASGELFFGEGSRLTVL.

The chain is built from TRBV5-1 and TRBJ2-6; no firm D call. Looked up from germline, CDR1 is SGHRS and CDR2 is YFSETQ. V was clipped by 3 bases and J by 0 bases, with 7 bases between them. The CDR3 covers 15 residues. This CDR3 is CASSSTRSGANVLTF. DNA of the CDR3: TGCGCCAGCAGCTCGACACGCTCTGGGGCCAACGTCCTGACTTTC.

The rearrangement joins TRBV4-1 to TRBJ2-5; TRBD1 matches 7 bases. V gave up 4 bases and J gave up 2 bases; unmatched junction bases: 7. In germline, CDR1 is MGHRA, CDR2 YSYEKL. This CDR3 contains 15 residues. CDR3 sequence reads: CASSRLTGFQETQYF. The CDR3, as DNA: TGCGCCAGCAGCCGATTGACAGGGTTTCAAGAGACCCAGTACTTC.

The chain employs TRBV28 and TRBJ1-3; D is unclear. The V end was cut by 2 bases, the J end by 1 base, with 12 bases between. Germline assignment: CDR1 MDHEN and CDR2 SYDVKM. The CDR3 totals 16 residues. CDR3 bases: TGTGCCAGCAGTTTACCCCCAGGTCGATCTGGAAACACCATATATTTT. It encodes CASSLPPGRSGNTIYF.

The chain combines TRBV19 with TRBJ1-1, with D hard to call. Germline CDR1 LNHDA, CDR2 SQIVND (reference sequence). V was clipped by 0 bases and J by 8 bases, with 13 bases between them. This CDR3 comprises 14 residues. The CDR3 sequence is CASSIDRWRLEAFF. DNA of the CDR3: TGTGCCAGTAGTATAGATCGATGGCGGCTCGAAGCTTTCTTT.